This T cell receptor (beta chain) originates from a study of blood T cell repertoires in COVID-19. Looking at the study overall: Nucleic acid was either cDNA or gDNA, and it came from T cells, B-cell-depleted T cells, or PBMCs.

V lost 5 bases and J lost 8; bases outside the gene matches: 8. The CDR3 is 13 residues long. The V gene's germline CDR1 is LNHDA and CDR2 SQIVND (reference sequence). As processed by the authors: Amplifying reference gene primers gave estimates of nucleated cell counts. Clones were read by immunoSEQ multiplex PCR, and TCRdb kept only the in-frame ones, dropping some. The D gene and trimming were derived from the DNA, and the V and J assignments and clone size from that table. The data contain about 160,000 clones, approximately 92% of them singletons. This receptor was obtained from a woman in her forties or fifties with acute or convalescent COVID-19. The chain joins TRBV19 to TRBJ2-7; 8 nucleotides agree with TRBD1. Sample: peripheral blood. The CDR3 is CASSPDGQGKQYF. The DNA for the CDR3 is TGTGCCAGTAGTCCCGACGGACAGGGTAAGCAGTACTTC. The variable domain in full, with the rest retrieved from reference TRBV19 and TRBJ2-7, is DGGITQSPKYLFRKEGQNVTLSCEQNLNHDAMYWYRQDPGQGLRLIYYSQIVNDFQKGDIAEGYSVSREKKESFPLTVTSAQKNPTAFYLCASSPDGQGKQYFGPGTRLTVT.